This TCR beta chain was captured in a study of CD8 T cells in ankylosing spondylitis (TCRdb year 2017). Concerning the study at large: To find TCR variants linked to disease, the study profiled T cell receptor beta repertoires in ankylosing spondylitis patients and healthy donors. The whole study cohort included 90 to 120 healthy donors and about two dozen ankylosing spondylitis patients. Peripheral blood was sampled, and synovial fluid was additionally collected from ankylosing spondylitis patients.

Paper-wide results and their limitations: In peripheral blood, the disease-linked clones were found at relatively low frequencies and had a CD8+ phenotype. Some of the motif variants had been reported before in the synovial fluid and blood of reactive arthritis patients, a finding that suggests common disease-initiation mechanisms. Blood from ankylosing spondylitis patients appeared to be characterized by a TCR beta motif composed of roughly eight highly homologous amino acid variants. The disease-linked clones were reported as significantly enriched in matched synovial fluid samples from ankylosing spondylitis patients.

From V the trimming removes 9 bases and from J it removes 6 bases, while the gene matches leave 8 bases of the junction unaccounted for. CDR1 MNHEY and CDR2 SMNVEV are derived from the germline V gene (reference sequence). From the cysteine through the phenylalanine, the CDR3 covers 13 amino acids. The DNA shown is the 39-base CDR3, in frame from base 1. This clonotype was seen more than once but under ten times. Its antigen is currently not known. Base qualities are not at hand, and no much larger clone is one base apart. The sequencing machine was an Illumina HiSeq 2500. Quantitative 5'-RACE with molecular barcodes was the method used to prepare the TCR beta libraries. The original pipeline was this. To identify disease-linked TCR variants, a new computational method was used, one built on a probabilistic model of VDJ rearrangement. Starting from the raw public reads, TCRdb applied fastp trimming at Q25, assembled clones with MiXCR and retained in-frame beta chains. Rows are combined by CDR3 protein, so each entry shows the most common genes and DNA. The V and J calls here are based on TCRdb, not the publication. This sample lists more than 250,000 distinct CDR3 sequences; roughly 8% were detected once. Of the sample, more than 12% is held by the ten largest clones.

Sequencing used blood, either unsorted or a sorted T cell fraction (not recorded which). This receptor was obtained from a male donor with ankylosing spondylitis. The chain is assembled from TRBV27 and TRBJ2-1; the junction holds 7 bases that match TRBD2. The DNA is TGTGCCAGTGGGGGGGTGGGCGGCAATGAGCAGTTCTTC. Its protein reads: CASGGVGGNEQFF.